The rows below give T cell receptor beta chains drawn from one sample of a study of blood T cell repertoires in COVID-19. Produced via immunoSEQ multiplex PCR; TCRdb's table is partial and in-frame only. This table has over 90,000 clones, about 88% appearing once. Material for sequencing was peripheral blood. The receptors originated from a human donor in a cohort sampled during active COVID-19. Each CDR3 is given with its conserved first and last residue. Fields, in order: J gene, D gene, V gene, clone size, CDR3 DNA, CDR3 protein. A D gene is named only where the DNA matches it firmly. Size tells how often a clone was seen (once, few, many) or the class of an expanded clone, and some rows leave it out.

TRBJ2-3 NA TRBV19 NA TGTGCCAGTAGTCCGGAAACGAGCGCTACTAGCACAGATACGCAGTATTTT CASSPETSATSTDTQYF
TRBJ1-2 NA TRBV19 NA TGTGCCAGTAGTACTGACTATGGCTACACCTTC CASSTDYGYTF
TRBJ2-5 NA TRBV7-2 once TGTGCCAGCAGCTTAGACACGGGACAAGAGACCCAGTACTTC CASSLDTGQETQYF
TRBJ2-7 NA TRBV7-3 NA TGTGCCAGCAGCTTAACTAGCGGCTACGAGCAGTACTTC CASSLTSGYEQYF
TRBJ2-7 NA TRBV7-3 NA TGTGCCAGCAGCTCTCGACATGTTCCCATATACGAGCAGTACTTC CASSSRHVPIYEQYF
TRBJ2-1 TRBD2 TRBV15 few TGTGCCACCAGCAAATTGGCGGGGGGTTACAATGAGCAGTTCTTC CATSKLAGGYNEQFF
TRBJ2-1 TRBD2 TRBV3-1/TRBV3-2 NA TGTGCCAGCAGCCACGGACTAGTCTATGGTGAGCAGTTCTTC CASSHGLVYGEQFF
TRBJ1-2 NA TRBV6-6 NA TGTGCCAGCAGTTACTCGGGGGGGGGAAAGAACTATGGCTACACCTTC CASSYSGGGKNYGYTF
TRBJ2-3 NA TRBV6-1 NA TGTGCCAGCAGTGACAGGGATACGCAGTATTTT CASSDRDTQYF
TRBJ2-7 TRBD2 TRBV7-2 NA TGTGCCAGCAGCTTACGCCACCCCCTAGCGGGGGGGCCCAGTTACGAGCAGTACTTC CASSLRHPLAGGPSYEQYF
TRBJ1-1 TRBD1 TRBV9 NA TGTGCCAGCAGCTCCACCCGAGAATATTGGGACAGGGGGCTGGACACTGAAGCTTTCTTT CASSSTREYWDRGLDTEAFF
TRBJ1-6 NA TRBV28 NA TGTGCCAGCAGTGGGGGACATTTAATGGGTTCACCCCTCCACTTT CASSGGHLMGSPLHF
TRBJ2-7 TRBD2 TRBV5-4 NA TGTGCCAGCAGCTTGGATCTAGCGGGGACTAACTACGAGCAGTACTTC CASSLDLAGTNYEQYF
TRBJ2-5 NA TRBV12-3/TRBV12-4 NA TGTGCCAGCAGTTTAGTGCAGGGTGAGACCCAGTACTTC CASSLVQGETQYF
TRBJ2-2 NA TRBV5-1 NA TGCGCCAGCAGCCTACACCCGGTCCAGGGGAACACCGGGGAGCTGTTTTTT CASSLHPVQGNTGELFF
TRBJ2-7 NA TRBV28 NA TGTGCCAGCAGCCAGGACTACGAGCAGTACTTC CASSQDYEQYF
TRBJ2-7 NA TRBV11-2 NA TGTGCCAGCAGCCCCCCCGGAGCGGCGAGCTACGAGCAGTACTTC CASSPPGAASYEQYF
TRBJ1-5 NA TRBV19 NA TGTGCCAGTAGTATTTCTGAACAGTGGAATCAGCCCCAGCATTTT CASSISEQWNQPQHF
TRBJ2-1 TRBD1 TRBV3-1/TRBV3-2 NA TGTGCCAGCAGCCAACGGGACAGGGGAAAAAAAAGTTACAATGAGCAGTTCTTC CASSQRDRGKKSYNEQFF
TRBJ2-3 NA TRBV6-5 NA TGTGCCACCACATTATCCGATAACACAGATACGCAGTATTTT CATTLSDNTDTQYF
TRBJ1-5 NA TRBV2 NA TGTGCCAGCAGTGAAATGGGGGGGGATCAGCCCCAGCATTTT CASSEMGGDQPQHF
TRBJ2-1 NA TRBV11-2 NA TGTGCCAGCAGCCCCCGTCGCGGACAGTTTTACAATGAGCAGTTCTTC CASSPRRGQFYNEQFF
TRBJ1-2 NA TRBV19 once TGTGCCAGTAGTATCGGACCGGGGGGGCTCGGATATGGCTACACCTTC CASSIGPGGLGYGYTF
TRBJ2-3 TRBD1 TRBV6-2/TRBV6-3 NA TGTGCCAGCAGTTACGACCCTGGACAGGACGGCACAGATACGCAGTATTTT CASSYDPGQDGTDTQYF
TRBJ2-7 TRBD1 TRBV27 once TGTGCCAGCAGTCCAGTAGGGACAGGCTTAAACTCCTACGAGCAGTACTTC CASSPVGTGLNSYEQYF